This record concerns one T cell receptor (beta chain) sequence. Germline loops: CDR1 SGHKS, CDR2 YYEKEE (reference sequence). The V end was cut by 3 bases, the J end by 9 bases, with 22 bases between. This CDR3 is built from 16 residues. The sample comes from a study of shared clonotypes between healthy human individuals. Some clones are missing from TCRdb's copy, which holds only in-frame ones; the method was immunoSEQ multiplex PCR. The data show around 88,000 clones, around two thirds seen once. The source is a man younger than 45 in good health. This chain joins TRBV5-5 and TRBJ2-1, with D perhaps being TRBD1 or TRBD2 (5 bases each). The sequencing sample was made of memory CD8+ T cells sorted from blood. The sample's subset: CD45RO+ cells pooled with CCR7-negative TemRA cells. CDR3 bases: TGTGCCAGCAGCTCCCGCGTGGGGCCGGGAAACACTGAGCAGTTCTTC. It yields the protein CASSSRVGPGNTEQFF.